The present T cell receptor beta chain was sequenced within a study of blood T cell repertoires in COVID-19. Study background: Acute and convalescent COVID-19 samples came from the United States, Italy and Spain. T cells, B-cell-depleted T cells, or PBMCs provided the cDNA or gDNA that served as material.

Original analysis: Estimation of nucleated cell counts relied on the amplification of reference gene primers. TCRdb's table, derived via immunoSEQ multiplex PCR, lists solely in-frame clones and lacks some. V and J calls and clone size are given by that table; D and trimming were obtained from the DNA. The sample holds more than 250,000 clones; 86% are singletons and the top ten take around 3.6%. This receptor was identified in a man younger than 35 with active or convalescent COVID-19. Sequencing was performed on peripheral blood.

The CDR3 protein is CASSTGEKETQYF. The DNA of the CDR3 is TGTGCCAGTTCGACAGGGGAAAAAGAGACCCAGTACTTC. The genes are TRBV19 and TRBJ2-5; 8 bases line up with TRBD1. CDR3 length equals 13 residues. Germline V gives CDR1 LNHDA, CDR2 SQIVND (reference sequence). The trim removed 8 bases at V and 3 bases at J, leaving 5 bases unmatched.